This TCR beta chain stems from a study of shared T cell receptors in the human thymus. Only in-frame clones appear in the TCRdb table, and some are missing; sequencing was by immunoSEQ multiplex PCR. Here the sample spans 700,000 or so clones, approximately 85% being singletons. This clone was found a few times. V was clipped by 6 bases and J by 2 bases, with 14 bases between them. The CDR3 is 14 residues long. The germline gives CDR1 SQVTM, CDR2 ANQGSEA. This same sample was also taken into another study, of human thymus T cells. This second study notes: Surgeons resected thymus tissue during corrective heart surgery. Thymic as well as blood repertoires seemed to favor certain V and J genes unevenly. Related research found strongly overlapping thymic repertoires in unrelated individuals.

The V call is TRBV29-1, the J call TRBJ1-3; maybe TRBD1 (6 bases). This receptor was obtained from a girl less than two years old with a congenital heart defect. The sequencing input was thymocytes. CDR3 sequence (DNA): TGCAGCGTCTCGGACAGTCGACCTGGAAACACCATATATTTT. It translates to CSVSDSRPGNTIYF.